The T cell receptor (beta chain) described here comes from a study of response to subunit inactivated influenza vaccine. CDR3 length equals 13 residues. Trimming stripped 8 bases from V and 2 bases from J, with 13 bases between. CDR1 is DFQATT and CDR2 is SNEGSKA in the germline V gene (reference sequence). Each CDR3 protein gets one entry after TCRdb re-called the RT-PCR reads with MiXCR. The sample contains about 540,000 distinct CDR3 sequences, 20% to 25% of which appear only once. This clonotype was found a few times. The same sample was also studied in work on T cells expressing NK-cell markers. As reported in that work: TCR beta cDNA was generated via 5'RACE template switching incorporating UMIs. HCMV serostatus: most of the eight sequenced donors positive, one negative.

The TCR was taken from a man aged 45-65 years who received an inactivated influenza vaccine. V is TRBV20-1 and J is TRBJ2-4; D gene uncertain. The sequencing used CD4+ T cells sorted from PBMCs, collected 11 to 12 days after vaccination. The CDR3: CSFTTVPKNIQYF. The CDR3 DNA reads as TGCAGTTTCACGACCGTGCCCAAAAACATTCAGTACTTC.